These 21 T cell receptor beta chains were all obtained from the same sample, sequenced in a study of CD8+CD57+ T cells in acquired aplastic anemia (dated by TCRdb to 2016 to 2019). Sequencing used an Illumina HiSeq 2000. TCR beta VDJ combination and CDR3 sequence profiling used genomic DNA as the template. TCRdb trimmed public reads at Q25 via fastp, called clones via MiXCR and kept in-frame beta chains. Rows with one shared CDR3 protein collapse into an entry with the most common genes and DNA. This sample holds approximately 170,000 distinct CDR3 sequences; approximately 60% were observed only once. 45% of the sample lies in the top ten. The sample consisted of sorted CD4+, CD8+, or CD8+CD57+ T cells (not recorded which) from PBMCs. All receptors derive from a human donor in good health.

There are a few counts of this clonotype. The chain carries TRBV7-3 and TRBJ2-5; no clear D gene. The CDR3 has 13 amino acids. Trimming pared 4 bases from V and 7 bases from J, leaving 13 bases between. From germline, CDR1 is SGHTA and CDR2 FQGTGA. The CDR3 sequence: CASSSPMEGTQYF. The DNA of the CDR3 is TGTGCCAGCAGCTCCCCGATGGAAGGGACCCAGTACTTC.

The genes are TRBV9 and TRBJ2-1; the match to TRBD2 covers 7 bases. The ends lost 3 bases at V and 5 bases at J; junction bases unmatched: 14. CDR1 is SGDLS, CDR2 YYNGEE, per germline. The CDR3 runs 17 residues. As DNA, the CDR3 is TGTGCCAGCAGCGACGAACTAGCGTCCGCCCTTAACAATGAGCAGTTCTTC. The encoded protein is CASSDELASALNNEQFF.

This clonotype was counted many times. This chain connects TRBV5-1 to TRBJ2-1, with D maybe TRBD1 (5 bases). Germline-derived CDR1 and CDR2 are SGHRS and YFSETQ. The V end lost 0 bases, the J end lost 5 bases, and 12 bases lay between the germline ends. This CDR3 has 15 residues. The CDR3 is CASSLGAGINNEQFF. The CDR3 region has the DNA TGCGCCAGCAGCTTGGGGGCAGGGATAAACAATGAGCAGTTCTTC.

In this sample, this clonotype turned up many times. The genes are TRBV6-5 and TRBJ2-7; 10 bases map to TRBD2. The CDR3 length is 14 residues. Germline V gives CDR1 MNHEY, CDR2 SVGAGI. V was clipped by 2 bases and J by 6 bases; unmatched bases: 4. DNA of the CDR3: TGTGCCAGCAGTTACAGCCTAGCGGGAGCCGAGCAGTACTTC. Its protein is CASSYSLAGAEQYF.

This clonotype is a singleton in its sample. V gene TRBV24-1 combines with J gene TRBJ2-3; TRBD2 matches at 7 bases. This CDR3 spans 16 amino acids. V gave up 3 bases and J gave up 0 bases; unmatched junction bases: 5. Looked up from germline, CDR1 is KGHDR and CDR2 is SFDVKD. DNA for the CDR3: TGTGCCACCAGTGATCGCGGACTAGATAGCACAGATACGCAGTATTTT. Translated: CATSDRGLDSTDTQYF.

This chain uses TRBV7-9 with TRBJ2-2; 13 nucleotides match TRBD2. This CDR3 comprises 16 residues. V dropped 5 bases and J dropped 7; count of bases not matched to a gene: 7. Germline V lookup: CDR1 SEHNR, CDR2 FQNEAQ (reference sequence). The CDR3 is CASSAGLAGDDGELFF. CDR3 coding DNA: TGTGCCAGCAGCGCTGGACTAGCGGGGGATGACGGGGAGCTGTTTTTT.

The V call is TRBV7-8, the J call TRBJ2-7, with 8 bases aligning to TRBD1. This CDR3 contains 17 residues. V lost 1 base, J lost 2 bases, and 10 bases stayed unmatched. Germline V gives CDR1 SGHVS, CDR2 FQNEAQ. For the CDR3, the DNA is TGTGCCAGCAGCTTAGTCCCGCCGGACAGGGTAACCTACGAGCAGTACTTC. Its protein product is CASSLVPPDRVTYEQYF.

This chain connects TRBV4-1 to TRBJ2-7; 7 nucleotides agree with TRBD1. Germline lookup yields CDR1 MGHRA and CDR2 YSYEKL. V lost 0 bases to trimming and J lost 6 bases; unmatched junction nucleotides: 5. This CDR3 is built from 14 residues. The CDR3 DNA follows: TGCGCCAGCAGCCAAGATCCCACAGGGGCCGAGCAGTACTTC. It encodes CASSQDPTGAEQYF.

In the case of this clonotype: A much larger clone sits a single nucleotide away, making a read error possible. The CDR3 spells CASSLGDTGELFF. The CDR3 nucleotides read TGTGCCAGCAGTTTGGGTGACACCGGGGAGCTGTTTTTT. The chain recombines TRBV12-3 or TRBV12-4 with TRBJ2-2; D not certain. The V end lost 3 bases, the J end lost 3 bases, and 5 bases lay between the germline ends. This CDR3 contains 13 residues.

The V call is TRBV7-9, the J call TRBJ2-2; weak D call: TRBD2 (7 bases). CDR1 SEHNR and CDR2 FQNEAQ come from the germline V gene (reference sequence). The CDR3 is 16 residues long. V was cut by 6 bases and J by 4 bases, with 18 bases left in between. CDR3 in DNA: TGTGCCAGCAGTGATTTGGGGGGGCGGAGCACCGGGGAGCTGTTTTTT. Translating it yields CASSDLGGRSTGELFF.

CDR3 sequence: CASNTRDSLDTQYF. The CDR3 coding sequence is TGCGCCAGCAATACCAGGGATTCTTTAGATACGCAGTATTTT. The chain couples TRBV10-1 to TRBJ2-3; tentative D call: TRBD1 (5 bases). Trimming removed 7 bases at V and 5 bases at J, with 16 bases between. The CDR3 has 14 residues. Germline-derived CDR1 and CDR2 are WNHNN and SYGVQD (reference sequence).

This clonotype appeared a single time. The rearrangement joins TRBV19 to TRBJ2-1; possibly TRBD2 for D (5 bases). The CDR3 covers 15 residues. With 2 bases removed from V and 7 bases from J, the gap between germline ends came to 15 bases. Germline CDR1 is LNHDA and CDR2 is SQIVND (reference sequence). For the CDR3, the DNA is TGTGCCAGTAGTATATCTATCTTCCGGGGTAATGAGCAGTTCTTC. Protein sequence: CASSISIFRGNEQFF.

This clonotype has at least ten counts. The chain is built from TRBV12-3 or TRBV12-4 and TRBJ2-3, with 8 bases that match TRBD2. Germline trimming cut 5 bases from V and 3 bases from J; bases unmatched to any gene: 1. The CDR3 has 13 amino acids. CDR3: CASSPSGTDTQYF. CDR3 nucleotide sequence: TGTGCCAGCAGTCCTAGCGGGACAGATACGCAGTATTTT.

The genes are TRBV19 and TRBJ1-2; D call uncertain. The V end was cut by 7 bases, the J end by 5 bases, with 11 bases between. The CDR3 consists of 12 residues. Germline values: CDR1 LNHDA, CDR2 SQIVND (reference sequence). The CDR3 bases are TGTGCCAGTAAACCGGCTTCATATGGCTACACCTTC. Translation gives CASKPASYGYTF.

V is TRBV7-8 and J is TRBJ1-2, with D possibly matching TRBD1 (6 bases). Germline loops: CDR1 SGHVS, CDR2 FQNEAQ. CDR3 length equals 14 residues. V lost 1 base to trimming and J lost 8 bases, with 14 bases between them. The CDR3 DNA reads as TGTGCCAGCAGCTTAGGACGACAGGCTTGGGGCTACACCTTC. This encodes CASSLGRQAWGYTF.

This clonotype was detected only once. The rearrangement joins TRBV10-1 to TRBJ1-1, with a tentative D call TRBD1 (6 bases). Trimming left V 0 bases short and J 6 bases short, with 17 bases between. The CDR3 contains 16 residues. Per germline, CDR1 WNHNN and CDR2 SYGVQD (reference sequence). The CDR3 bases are TGCGCCAGCAGTGAGTCGATGGGGGGCAGGCAAGCTGAAGCTTTCTTT. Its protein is CASSESMGGRQAEAFF.

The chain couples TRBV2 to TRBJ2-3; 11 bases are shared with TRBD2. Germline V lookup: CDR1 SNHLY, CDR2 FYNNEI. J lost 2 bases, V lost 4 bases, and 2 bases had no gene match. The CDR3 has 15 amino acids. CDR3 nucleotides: TGTGCCAGCAGTGCGGGACTAGCGGTCACAGATACGCAGTATTTT. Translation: CASSAGLAVTDTQYF.

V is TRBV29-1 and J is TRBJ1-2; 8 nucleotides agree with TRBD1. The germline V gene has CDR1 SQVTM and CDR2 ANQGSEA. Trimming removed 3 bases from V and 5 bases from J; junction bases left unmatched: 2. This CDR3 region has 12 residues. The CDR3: CSVDRTGYGYTF. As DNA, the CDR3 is TGCAGCGTTGACCGGACAGGGTATGGCTACACCTTC.

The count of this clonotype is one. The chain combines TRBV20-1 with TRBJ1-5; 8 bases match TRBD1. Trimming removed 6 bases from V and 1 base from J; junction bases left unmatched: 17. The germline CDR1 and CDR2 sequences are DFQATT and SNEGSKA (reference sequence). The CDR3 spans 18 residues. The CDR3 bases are TGCAGTGCCTCTAGATCCGCAGGGGGCATACGGAGCAATCAGCCCCAGCATTTT. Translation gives CSASRSAGGIRSNQPQHF.

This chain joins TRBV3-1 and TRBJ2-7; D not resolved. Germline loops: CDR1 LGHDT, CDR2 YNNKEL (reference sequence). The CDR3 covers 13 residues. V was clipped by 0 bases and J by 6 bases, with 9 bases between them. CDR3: CASSQEYTSEQYF. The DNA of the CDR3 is TGTGCCAGCAGCCAAGAATACACCAGCGAGCAGTACTTC.

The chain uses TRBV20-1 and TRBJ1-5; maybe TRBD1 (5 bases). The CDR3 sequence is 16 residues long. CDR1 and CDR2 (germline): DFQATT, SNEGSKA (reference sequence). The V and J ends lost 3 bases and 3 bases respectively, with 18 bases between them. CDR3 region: CSARDRGVGVNQPQHF. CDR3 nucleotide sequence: TGCAGTGCTAGGGATCGGGGGGTAGGAGTCAATCAGCCCCAGCATTTT.